These 8 T cell receptor beta chains were sequenced from one sample in a study of a mutant IDH1 vaccine in newly diagnosed glioma (dated by TCRdb to about 2021). Explained via the paper, the time point label denotes: week 47, end of study. Each vaccine dose, consisting of 300 ug of a 20-mer mutant IDH1 peptide in Montanide, was administered subcutaneously with topical imiquimod. Their specific antigens are unknown. The library was prepared using the immunoSEQ multiplex PCR assay. TCRdb took over this immuneACCESS table, retaining in-frame rearrangements with V and J assigned. Such tables are incomplete; in checked studies, under half of the missing clones stem from an unresolved V gene, and the remainder is unexplained. The sample profile shows tens of thousands of clones; 82% of them were found once. The biggest ten clones account for over 15% of the sample. Sequencing was performed on PBMCs, taken from a glioma patient whose treatment included an IDH1 peptide vaccine. These receptor sequences come from a man between 18 and 29 years old with glioma. Some clones in this sample may be carry-over from other donors' samples.

The chain employs TRBV6-4 and TRBJ2-1, with D possibly matching TRBD2 (6 bases). The CDR3 has 15 amino acids. Germline V gene lookup returns CDR1 MRHNA and CDR2 SNTAGT. V was trimmed by 0 bases and J by 9 bases, leaving 15 bases between them. The CDR3 DNA follows: TGTGCCAGCAGTGACTCGAGAGCGGGTGAAGGTGAGCAGTTCTTC. Its protein is CASSDSRAGEGEQFF.

The chain recombines TRBV28 with TRBJ1-1; D is perhaps TRBD1 (5 bases). The CDR3 covers 13 residues. Germline CDR1 is MDHEN and CDR2 is SYDVKM. V lost 5 bases and J lost 7, with 14 bases in between. The CDR3 DNA reads TGTGCCAGCAGTCAAGCCGACAGACTTGAAGCTTTCTTT. Translated, it gives CASSQADRLEAFF.

This clone is medium-sized in the sample. The rearrangement joins TRBV7-9 to TRBJ1-4, with a tentative D call TRBD1 (6 bases). Germline CDR1 is SEHNR and CDR2 is FQNEAQ (reference sequence). The V and J ends lost 1 base and 8 bases respectively, with 17 bases between them. The CDR3 sequence is 16 residues long. The CDR3 here is CASSLGSGDMGEKLFF. DNA of the CDR3: TGTGCCAGCAGCTTAGGAAGCGGGGACATGGGGGAAAAACTGTTTTTT.

This clone was recorded only once. The V gene is TRBV5-1, the J gene TRBJ1-4; possibly TRBD1 for D (5 bases). The CDR3 has 15 amino acids. The germline gives CDR1 SGHRS, CDR2 YFSETQ. V was shortened by 4 bases and J by 0 bases, with 10 bases between the two germline ends. CDR3 residues: CASSPRQTTNEKLFF. In DNA, the CDR3 is TGCGCCAGCAGCCCCCGACAGACAACTAATGAAAAACTGTTTTTT. Full variable domain (rest looked up from reference TRBV5-1 and TRBJ1-4): KAGVTQTPRYLIKTRGQQVTLSCSPISGHRSVSWYQQTPGQGLQFLFEYFSETQRNKGNFPGRFSGRQFSNSRSEMNVSTLELGDSALYLCASSPRQTTNEKLFFGSGTQLSVL.

The rearrangement links TRBV4-1 to TRBJ1-2; 12 bases are shared with TRBD1. This CDR3 is built from 17 residues. Losses at the gene ends were 3 bases for V and 1 base for J; bases not matched to a gene: 6. CDR1 is MGHRA and CDR2 is YSYEKL in the germline V gene. The CDR3 is CASSHSGTGGVNYGYTF. In DNA, the CDR3 is TGCGCCAGCAGCCACTCCGGGACAGGGGGCGTTAACTATGGCTACACCTTC.

This clone has only a few counts. This chain uses TRBV5-1 with TRBJ2-3, with a tentative D call TRBD1 (5 bases). CDR1 and CDR2 from the germline V gene are SGHRS and YFSETQ. CDR3 length equals 14 residues. The V gene lost 5 bases and the J gene lost 0 bases, with 10 bases spanning the gap. CDR3: CASSQQVSTDTQYF. As DNA, the CDR3 is TGCGCCAGCAGTCAACAGGTTAGCACAGATACGCAGTATTTT.

This chain uses TRBV7-2 with TRBJ2-6; 9 bases align to TRBD1. The CDR3 consists of 16 residues. Trimming removed 3 bases from V and 2 bases from J; junction bases left unmatched: 2. Per germline, CDR1 SGHTA and CDR2 FQGNSA. The CDR3 nucleotides read TGTGCCAGCAGCTTTACAGGGGGCGCTGGGGCCAACGTCCTGACTTTC. Amino acids: CASSFTGGAGANVLTF.

The rearrangement uses TRBV7-9 and TRBJ1-6; D is unresolved. The CDR3 is 13 residues long. Looked up from germline, CDR1 is SEHNR and CDR2 is FQNEAQ (reference sequence). Trimming left V 4 bases short and J 8 bases short, with 9 bases between. This CDR3 is CASSSGGYSPLHF. DNA for the CDR3: TGTGCCAGCAGCTCGGGCGGTTATTCACCCCTCCACTTT.